This TCR beta chain was sequenced for a study of T cell responses to AZD1222 COVID-19 vaccine. Study observations and caveats: Baseline serology detected seropositivity in only six AZD1222 recipients. Within unmutated variant regions lay the reported targets of nearly half of spike-specific TCRs. No repertoire was sampled before or during the peak T cell response, only after it. Mostly white British, mostly female donors; authors suggested clonal diversity may be underestimated.

Trimming cost V 4 bases and J 11 bases, with 14 bases left between them. The CDR3 runs 12 residues. From germline, CDR1 is LGHNA and CDR2 YNFKEQ. Sequencing used immunoSEQ multiplex PCR; TCRdb keeps in-frame clones, though not all of them. This table holds about 88,000 clones, about 90% found once. In the case of this clone: Its antigen remains unknown.

This chain links TRBV4-2 with TRBJ1-1; D gene unclear. The source was peripheral blood, collected on day 0 of AZD1222 vaccination. The sequence came from an adult in good health. CDR3 sequence: CASSRTGRGAFF. CDR3 coding DNA: TGTGCCAGCAGCCGCACCGGGAGAGGGGCTTTCTTT.